This T cell receptor beta chain was obtained from a study of blood T cell repertoires in COVID-19. Study background: Italy, Spain and the United States were the sources of the convalescent and acute COVID-19 samples. Sources were T cells, B-cell-depleted T cells, or PBMCs; the material itself was cDNA or gDNA.

Original data processing: Quantification of nucleated cells was approximated via reference gene primer amplification. Here immunoSEQ multiplex PCR was the method, and the copy in TCRdb shows in-frame clones only, minus some. D and trimming were read from the DNA, whereas the V and J calls and clone size are those reported in that table. The sample shows 400,000 or so clones, around nine tenths of them seen only once. The V and J ends lost 2 bases and 1 base respectively, with 6 bases between them. There are 14 residues in the CDR3. CDR1 and CDR2 (germline): SGHDT, YYEEEE. The clonotype comes from a human donor in a cohort sampled during active COVID-19. Sample: peripheral blood. The chain has TRBV5-6 and TRBJ2-2; TRBD1 might be the D (5 bases). As DNA, the CDR3 is TGTGCCAGCAGCTTCAGGGTGAACACCGGGGAGCTGTTTTTT. It specifies CASSFRVNTGELFF.